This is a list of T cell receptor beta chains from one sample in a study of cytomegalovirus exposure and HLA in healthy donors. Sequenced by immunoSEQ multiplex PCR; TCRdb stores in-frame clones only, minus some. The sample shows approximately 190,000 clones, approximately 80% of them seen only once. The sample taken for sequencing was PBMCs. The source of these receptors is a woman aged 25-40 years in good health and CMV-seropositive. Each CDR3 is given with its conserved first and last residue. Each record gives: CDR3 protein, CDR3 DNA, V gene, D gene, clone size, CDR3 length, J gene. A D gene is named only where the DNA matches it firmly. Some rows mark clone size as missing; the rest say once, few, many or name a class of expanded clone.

CDR3 protein: CASSLVQGGGEQFF
CDR3 DNA: TGCGCCAGCAGCTTGGTACAGGGAGGGGGTGAGCAGTTCTTC
V gene: TRBV5-1
D gene: NA
clone size: NA
CDR3 length: 14
J gene: TRBJ2-1

CDR3 protein: CASSYGQGLDEQYF
CDR3 DNA: TGTGCCAGCAGTTACGGGCAGGGCTTGGACGAGCAGTACTTC
V gene: TRBV6-5
D gene: NA
clone size: NA
CDR3 length: 14
J gene: TRBJ2-7

CDR3 protein: CASSRPAKGSYGYTF
CDR3 DNA: TGTGCCAGCAGCCGACCCGCGAAAGGGAGCTATGGCTACACCTTC
V gene: TRBV6-5
D gene: NA
clone size: NA
CDR3 length: 15
J gene: TRBJ1-2

CDR3 protein: CASSSFGGKGDTQYF
CDR3 DNA: TGTGCCAGCAGCTCCTTTGGCGGGAAGGGTGATACGCAGTATTTT
V gene: TRBV11-2
D gene: NA
clone size: NA
CDR3 length: 15
J gene: TRBJ2-3

CDR3 protein: CASSPGETQYF
CDR3 DNA: TGTGCCAGCAGTCCGGGGGAGACCCAGTACTTC
V gene: TRBV11-2
D gene: NA
clone size: once
CDR3 length: 11
J gene: TRBJ2-5

CDR3 protein: CASSLNRGNEQYF
CDR3 DNA: TGCGCCAGCAGCTTAAACAGGGGCAACGAGCAGTACTTC
V gene: TRBV5-1
D gene: TRBD1
clone size: NA
CDR3 length: 13
J gene: TRBJ2-7

CDR3 protein: CASSFGEGLHWQFF
CDR3 DNA: TGTGCCAGCAGTTTCGGGGAAGGGTTGCATTGGCAGTTCTTC
V gene: TRBV27
D gene: NA
clone size: many
CDR3 length: 14
J gene: TRBJ2-1

CDR3 protein: CASRGGLTGELFF
CDR3 DNA: TGTGCCAGCAGGGGAGGGCTCACCGGGGAGCTGTTTTTT
V gene: TRBV5-4
D gene: TRBD2
clone size: few
CDR3 length: 13
J gene: TRBJ2-2

CDR3 protein: CASSAPGQGLNTEAFF
CDR3 DNA: TGTGCCAGCAGCGCGCCGGGACAGGGGTTGAACACTGAAGCTTTCTTT
V gene: TRBV2
D gene: TRBD1
clone size: NA
CDR3 length: 16
J gene: TRBJ1-1

CDR3 protein: CASSPRQHHSNYGYTF
CDR3 DNA: TGTGCCAGCAGCCCGCGACAGCACCATTCTAACTATGGCTACACCTTC
V gene: TRBV28
D gene: NA
clone size: NA
CDR3 length: 16
J gene: TRBJ1-2

CDR3 protein: CASSYSIGGYEQFF
CDR3 DNA: TGTGCCAGCAGTTACTCGATCGGAGGGTATGAGCAGTTCTTC
V gene: TRBV6-6
D gene: NA
clone size: NA
CDR3 length: 14
J gene: TRBJ2-1

CDR3 protein: CASSRTENTEAFF
CDR3 DNA: TGTGCCAGCAGCCGAACAGAGAACACTGAAGCTTTCTTT
V gene: TRBV6-1
D gene: NA
clone size: NA
CDR3 length: 13
J gene: TRBJ1-1

CDR3 protein: CASSDPIGVDTQYF
CDR3 DNA: TGTGCCAGCAGTGACCCCATCGGGGTAGATACGCAGTATTTT
V gene: TRBV28
D gene: NA
clone size: NA
CDR3 length: 14
J gene: TRBJ2-3

CDR3 protein: CASNDRGLTNEKLFF
CDR3 DNA: TGTGCCAGTAACGACAGGGGATTGACTAATGAAAAACTGTTTTTT
V gene: TRBV6-1
D gene: TRBD1
clone size: NA
CDR3 length: 15
J gene: TRBJ1-4

CDR3 protein: CASSLVGTGELFF
CDR3 DNA: TGCGCCAGCAGCTTGGTCGGGACCGGGGAGCTGTTTTTT
V gene: TRBV5-1
D gene: NA
clone size: NA
CDR3 length: 13
J gene: TRBJ2-2

CDR3 protein: CAWSGLAGGSSYEQYF
CDR3 DNA: TGTGCCTGGAGCGGACTAGCGGGAGGGAGCTCCTACGAGCAGTACTTC
V gene: TRBV30
D gene: TRBD2
clone size: NA
CDR3 length: 16
J gene: TRBJ2-7

CDR3 protein: CASSQEDRGNQPQHF
CDR3 DNA: TGCGCCAGCAGCCAGGAAGACAGGGGCAATCAGCCCCAGCATTTT
V gene: TRBV4-1
D gene: TRBD1
clone size: NA
CDR3 length: 15
J gene: TRBJ1-5

CDR3 protein: CASSQVRWRDSYNEQFF
CDR3 DNA: TGTGCCAGCAGCCAAGTAAGGTGGCGGGACTCCTACAATGAGCAGTTCTTC
V gene: TRBV4-2
D gene: NA
clone size: few
CDR3 length: 17
J gene: TRBJ2-1

CDR3 protein: CSAGTKETQYF
CDR3 DNA: TGCAGTGCTGGGACTAAAGAGACCCAGTACTTC
V gene: TRBV20-1
D gene: TRBD2
clone size: NA
CDR3 length: 11
J gene: TRBJ2-5

CDR3 protein: CASSQDLQGAAGTEAFF
CDR3 DNA: TGTGCCAGCAGCCAAGATCTACAGGGGGCCGCGGGCACTGAAGCTTTCTTT
V gene: TRBV4-2
D gene: TRBD1
clone size: NA
CDR3 length: 17
J gene: TRBJ1-1

CDR3 protein: CASTLAGSYNEQFF
CDR3 DNA: TGCGCCAGCACCCTAGCGGGATCCTACAATGAGCAGTTCTTC
V gene: TRBV5-1
D gene: TRBD2
clone size: NA
CDR3 length: 14
J gene: TRBJ2-1

CDR3 protein: CASSFSGEGYEQYF
CDR3 DNA: TGTGCCAGCAGTTTCTCAGGGGAAGGCTACGAGCAGTACTTC
V gene: TRBV27
D gene: NA
clone size: NA
CDR3 length: 14
J gene: TRBJ2-7

CDR3 protein: CASSEAGTINQPQHF
CDR3 DNA: TGTGCCAGCAGTGAAGCGGGGACAATCAATCAGCCCCAGCATTTT
V gene: TRBV6-1
D gene: NA
clone size: NA
CDR3 length: 15
J gene: TRBJ1-5

CDR3 protein: CASSERAAGLVNEQYF
CDR3 DNA: TGTGCCAGCAGTGAAAGGGCGGCGGGATTAGTAAACGAGCAGTACTTC
V gene: TRBV2
D gene: NA
clone size: NA
CDR3 length: 16
J gene: TRBJ2-7

CDR3 protein: CASSLSGNNEQFF
CDR3 DNA: TGTGCTAGCAGCCTTAGCGGGAATAATGAGCAGTTCTTC
V gene: TRBV7-7
D gene: TRBD2
clone size: once
CDR3 length: 13
J gene: TRBJ2-1

CDR3 protein: CASSVAGSGLAGDEQYF
CDR3 DNA: TGTGCCAGCAGCGTAGCTGGGTCGGGACTAGCAGGGGACGAGCAGTACTTC
V gene: TRBV9
D gene: TRBD2
clone size: NA
CDR3 length: 17
J gene: TRBJ2-7